This entry concerns a single TCR beta chain. From germline, CDR1 is LGHNA and CDR2 YNFKEQ. Trimming cost V 0 bases and J 6 bases; bases outside gene matches: 6. The CDR3 runs 15 residues. The data are from a study of patients and donors after allogeneic stem cell transplantation. TCRdb ran MiXCR on the RT-PCR reads and lists one entry per CDR3 protein. The sample contains some 880,000 distinct CDR3 sequences, approximately 18% of which appear only once. The receptor was isolated from a human donor who was either an allogeneic HSCT recipient or a stem cell or donor lymphocyte infusion donor (not recorded which). It is not recorded whose cells these are; they may come from a transplant donor. Sequenced material: blood, either unsorted or a sorted T cell fraction (not recorded which). The chain employs TRBV4-2 and TRBJ2-3; 7 nucleotides line up with TRBD2. CDR3 in DNA: TGTGCCAGCAGCCAAGATCGCCGGGGGGTGGATACGCAGTATTTT. Protein product: CASSQDRRGVDTQYF.